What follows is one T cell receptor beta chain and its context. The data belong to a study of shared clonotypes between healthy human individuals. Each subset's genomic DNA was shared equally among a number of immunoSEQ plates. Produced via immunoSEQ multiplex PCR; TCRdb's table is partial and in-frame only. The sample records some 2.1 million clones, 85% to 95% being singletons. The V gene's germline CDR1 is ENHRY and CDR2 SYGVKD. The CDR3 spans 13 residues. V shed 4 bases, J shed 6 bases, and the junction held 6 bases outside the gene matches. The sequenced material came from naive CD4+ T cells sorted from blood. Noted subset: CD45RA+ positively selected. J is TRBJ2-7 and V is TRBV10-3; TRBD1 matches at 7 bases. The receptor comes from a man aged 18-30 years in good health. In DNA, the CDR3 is TGTGCCATCAGTGTGCTGCCAGGGGGCGAGCAGTACTTC. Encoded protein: CAISVLPGGEQYF.